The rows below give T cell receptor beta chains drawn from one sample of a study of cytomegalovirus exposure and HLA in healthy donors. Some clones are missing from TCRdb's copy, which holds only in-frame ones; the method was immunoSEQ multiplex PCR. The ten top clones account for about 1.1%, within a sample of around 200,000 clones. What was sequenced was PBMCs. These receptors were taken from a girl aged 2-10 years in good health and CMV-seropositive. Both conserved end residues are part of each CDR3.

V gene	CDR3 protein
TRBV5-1	CARRTGAQPQHF
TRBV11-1	CASTWLGGNEQFF
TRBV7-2	CASSFGQGATEAFF
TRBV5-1	CASSPGTDTDTQYF
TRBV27	CASSFSVGSEQYF
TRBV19	CASRIQGAGQPQHF
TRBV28	CASSAAGYIEAFF
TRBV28	CASSPTYDGYTF
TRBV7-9	CASSLADSPMGRYGYTF
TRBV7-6	CASSLGDRDNTYEQYF
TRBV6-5	CASRQDRGWNTEAFF
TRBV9	CASSVGLAGEGGELFF
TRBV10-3	CAISDREGADTQYF
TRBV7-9	CAMQISGNTEAFF
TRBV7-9	CASSLSGQGSYEQYF
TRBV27	CASSLSGGVEQYF
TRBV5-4	CASSRQDRLINGYTF
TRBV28	CASSSPAGPGDEQYF
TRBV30	CAWSRLAGTQETQYF
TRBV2	CASRGDSGDYNEQFF
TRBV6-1	CASSESSGNEQFF
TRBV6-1	CASSEGYRTSGRRGQFF
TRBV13	CASRSFPRRGTYNEQFF
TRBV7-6	CASSPRQGARVQQFF
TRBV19	CASRLGTGNEQYF
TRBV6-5	CASSQTSGSINEQFF
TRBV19	CASSMDPQGFNYGYTF
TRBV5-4	CASSSWGLNNEQFF
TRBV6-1	CAGNRGTSGRYEQYF
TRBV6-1	CASSQTGGYTGELFF
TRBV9	CASSVGLGAGELFF
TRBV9	CASSVATRGQGAPNEQFF
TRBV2	CASSEAPPSYGYTF
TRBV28	CASSPPGQVYGYTF
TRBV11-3	CASSARGNEQYF
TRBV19	CASSPQGARNTIYF
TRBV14	CASSQYRVFSSRQYF
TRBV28	CATLAGAYEQYF
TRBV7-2	CASSLGTGNGEQYF
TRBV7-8	CASSLRRTVRPDTQYF
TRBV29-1	CSVDLAGETQYF
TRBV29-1	CSVEARGLETQYF